This TCR beta chain was sequenced in a study of blood T cell repertoires in COVID-19. Turning to the study itself: The samples span acute and convalescent COVID-19 from the United States, Italy and Spain. Sources were T cells, B-cell-depleted T cells, or PBMCs; the material itself was cDNA or gDNA.

Authors' methods: Reference gene primer amplification gave estimated nucleated cell counts. Clones were read by immunoSEQ multiplex PCR, and TCRdb kept only the in-frame ones, dropping some. That table furnishes V, J and clone size, whereas the DNA furnished D and trimming. The sample holds around 270,000 clones, around 83% seen once. The CDR3 sequence is 13 residues long. V was trimmed by 2 bases and J by 11 bases, leaving 16 bases between them. Germline-derived CDR1 and CDR2 are GTSNPN and SVGIG (reference sequence). The receptor's source is a woman aged 35 to 49 who had recovered from COVID-19. The sequenced sample consisted of peripheral blood. This chain joins TRBV30 and TRBJ1-5; D possibly corresponds to TRBD1 (5 bases). The CDR3 protein is CAWSWKGLEAQHF. CDR3 DNA: TGTGCCTGGAGTTGGAAGGGACTCGAGGCCCAGCATTTT.